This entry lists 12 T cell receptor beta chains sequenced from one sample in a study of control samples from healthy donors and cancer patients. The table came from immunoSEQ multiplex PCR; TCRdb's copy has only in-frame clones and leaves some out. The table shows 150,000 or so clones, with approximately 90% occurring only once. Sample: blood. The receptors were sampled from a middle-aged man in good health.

DNA of the CDR3: TGCGCCAGCAGCCATCCCACTAGCGGGGGGGCCTCTGAGCAGTTCTTC. It specifies CASSHPTSGGASEQFF. This chain links TRBV4-1 with TRBJ2-1; 13 bases line up with TRBD2. V lost 3 bases, J lost 9 bases, and 8 bases stayed unmatched. CDR3 length equals 16 residues. CDR1 and CDR2 (germline): MGHRA, YSYEKL.

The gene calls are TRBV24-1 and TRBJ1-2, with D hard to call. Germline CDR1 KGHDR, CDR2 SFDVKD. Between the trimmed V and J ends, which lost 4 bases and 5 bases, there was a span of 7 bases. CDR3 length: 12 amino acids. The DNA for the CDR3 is TGTGCCACCAGTGAAAGCGAATATGGCTACACCTTC. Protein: CATSESEYGYTF.

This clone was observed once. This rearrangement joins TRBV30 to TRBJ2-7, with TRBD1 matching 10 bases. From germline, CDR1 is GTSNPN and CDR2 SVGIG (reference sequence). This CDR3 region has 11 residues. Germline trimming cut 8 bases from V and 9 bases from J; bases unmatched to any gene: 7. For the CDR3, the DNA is TGTGCCGGGGACAGGGGATTTTGGCAGTACTTC. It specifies CAGDRGFWQYF.

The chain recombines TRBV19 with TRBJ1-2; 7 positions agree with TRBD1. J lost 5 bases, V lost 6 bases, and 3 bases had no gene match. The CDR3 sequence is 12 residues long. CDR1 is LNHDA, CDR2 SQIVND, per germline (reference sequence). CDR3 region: CASRRGQYGYTF. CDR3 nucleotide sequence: TGTGCCAGTAGGAGGGGGCAATATGGCTACACCTTC.

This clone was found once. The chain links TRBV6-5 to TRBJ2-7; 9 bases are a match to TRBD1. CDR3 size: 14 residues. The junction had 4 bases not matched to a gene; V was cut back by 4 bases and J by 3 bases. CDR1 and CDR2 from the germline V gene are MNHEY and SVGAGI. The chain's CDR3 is CASSLRQGDYEQYF. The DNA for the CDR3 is TGTGCCAGCAGTTTACGACAGGGGGACTACGAGCAGTACTTC.

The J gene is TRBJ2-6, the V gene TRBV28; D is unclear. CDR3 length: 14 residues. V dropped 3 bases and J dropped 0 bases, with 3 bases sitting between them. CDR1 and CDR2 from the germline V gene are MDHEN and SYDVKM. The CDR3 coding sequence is TGTGCCAGCAGTTTGGACTCTGGGGCCAACGTCCTGACTTTC. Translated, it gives CASSLDSGANVLTF.

CDR3 DNA: TGTGCCAGCAGCTACCCCGGGGAGCTGTTTTTT. Translated: CASSYPGELFF. The chain combines TRBV5-4 with TRBJ2-2; D is uncertain. The CDR3 spans 11 residues. Germline values: CDR1 SGHNT, CDR2 YYREEE (reference sequence). Deletions cut 3 bases from V and 6 bases from J, with 3 bases between.

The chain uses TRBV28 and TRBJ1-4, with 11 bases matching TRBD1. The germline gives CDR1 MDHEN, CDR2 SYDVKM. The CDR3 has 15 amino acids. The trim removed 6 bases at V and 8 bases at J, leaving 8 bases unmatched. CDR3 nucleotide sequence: TGTGCCAGCAGCCGAGGGACAGGGGGGAACGAAAAACTGTTTTTT. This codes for CASSRGTGGNEKLFF.

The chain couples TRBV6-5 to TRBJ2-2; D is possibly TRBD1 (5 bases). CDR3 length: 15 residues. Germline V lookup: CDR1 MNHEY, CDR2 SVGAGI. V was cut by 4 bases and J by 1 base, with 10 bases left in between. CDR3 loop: CASSWTRRNTGELFF. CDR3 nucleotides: TGTGCCAGCAGTTGGACAAGGCGGAACACCGGGGAGCTGTTTTTT.

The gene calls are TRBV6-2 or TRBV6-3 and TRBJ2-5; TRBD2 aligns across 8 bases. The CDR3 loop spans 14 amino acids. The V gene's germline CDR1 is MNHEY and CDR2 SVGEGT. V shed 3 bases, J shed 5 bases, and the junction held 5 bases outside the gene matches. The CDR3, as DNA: TGTGCCAGCAGTTATGGACTAGCCAGGGAGACCCAGTACTTC. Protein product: CASSYGLARETQYF.

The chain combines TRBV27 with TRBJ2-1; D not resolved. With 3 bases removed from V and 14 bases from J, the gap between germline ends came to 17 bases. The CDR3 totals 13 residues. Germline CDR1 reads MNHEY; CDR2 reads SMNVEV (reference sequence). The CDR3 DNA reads TGTGCCAGCAGTTTCGATATAGGGCATGTGGAGTTCTTC. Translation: CASSFDIGHVEFF.

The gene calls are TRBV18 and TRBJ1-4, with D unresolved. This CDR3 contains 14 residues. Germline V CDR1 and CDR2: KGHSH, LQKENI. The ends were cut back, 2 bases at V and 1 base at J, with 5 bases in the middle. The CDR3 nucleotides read TGTGCCAGCTCACCATGGGAAACTAATGAAAAACTGTTTTTT. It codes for CASSPWETNEKLFF.